This T cell receptor beta chain came from a study of T cell responses to AZD1222 COVID-19 vaccine. Regarding this clone: Its antigen is currently unknown.

Findings and limits, study-wide: Nearly half of spike-specific TCRs reportedly target unmutated variant regions.

The CDR3 totals 17 residues. Germline CDR1 WNHNN, CDR2 SYGVQD (reference sequence). J gave up 1 base and V 0 bases, and 7 bases lay outside the gene matches. Here immunoSEQ multiplex PCR was the method, and the copy in TCRdb shows in-frame clones only, minus some. Of about 170,000 clones listed, roughly 92% are singletons. This sample comprised peripheral blood, obtained on day 0 of AZD1222 vaccination. The chain recombines TRBV10-1 with TRBJ2-3; 7 positions agree with TRBD1. The source is an adult in good health. The CDR3 here is CASSESPGQPGTDTQYF. The CDR3 nucleotides are TGCGCCAGCAGTGAGTCGCCGGGACAGCCAGGCACAGATACGCAGTATTTT.